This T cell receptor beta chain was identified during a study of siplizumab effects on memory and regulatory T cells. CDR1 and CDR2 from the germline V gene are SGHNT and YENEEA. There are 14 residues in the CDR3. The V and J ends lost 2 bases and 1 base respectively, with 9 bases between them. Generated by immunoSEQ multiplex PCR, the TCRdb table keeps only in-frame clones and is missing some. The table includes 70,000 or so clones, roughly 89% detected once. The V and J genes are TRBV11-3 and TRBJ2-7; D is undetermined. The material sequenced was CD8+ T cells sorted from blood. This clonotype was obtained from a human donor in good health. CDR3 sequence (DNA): TGTGCCAGCAGCTTATGTCCTCCGTCCTACGAGCAGTACTTC. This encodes CASSLCPPSYEQYF.